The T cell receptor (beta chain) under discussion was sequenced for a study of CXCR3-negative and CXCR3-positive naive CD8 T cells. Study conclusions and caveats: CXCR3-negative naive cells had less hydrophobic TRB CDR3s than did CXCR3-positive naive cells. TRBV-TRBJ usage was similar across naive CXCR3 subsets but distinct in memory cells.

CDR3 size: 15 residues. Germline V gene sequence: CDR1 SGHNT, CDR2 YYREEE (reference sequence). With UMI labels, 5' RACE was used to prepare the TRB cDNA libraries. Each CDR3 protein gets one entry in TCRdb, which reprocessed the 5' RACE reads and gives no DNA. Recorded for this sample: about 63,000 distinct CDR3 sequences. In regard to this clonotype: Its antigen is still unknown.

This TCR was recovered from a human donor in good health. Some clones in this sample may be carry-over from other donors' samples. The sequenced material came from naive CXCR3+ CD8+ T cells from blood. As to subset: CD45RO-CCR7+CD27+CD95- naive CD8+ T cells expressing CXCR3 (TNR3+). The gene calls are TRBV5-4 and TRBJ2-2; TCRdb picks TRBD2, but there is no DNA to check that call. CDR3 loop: CASSRSGGVGGELFF.